This passage covers 12 T cell receptor beta chains from one sample sequenced in a study of long-term antiretroviral therapy in people with HIV. A v3.0 immunoSEQ assay was performed at survey level. Assay: immunoSEQ multiplex PCR; the TCRdb copy retains only in-frame clones and omits some. This sample yields 20,000 to 25,000 clones, of which roughly 83% are seen a single time; around 8.9% belongs to the top ten. The sequenced sample was unsorted PBMCs, obtained 1.2 years after starting antiretroviral therapy. The receptor set was obtained from a woman between 40 and 55 years old with HIV.

The chain employs TRBV10-3 and TRBJ1-5; D not certain. The CDR3 runs 15 residues. Germline loops: CDR1 ENHRY, CDR2 SYGVKD. With 2 bases removed from V and 1 base from J, the gap between germline ends came to 9 bases. CDR3 loop: CAISETKGSNQPQHF. CDR3 DNA: TGTGCCATCAGTGAGACGAAAGGGAGCAATCAGCCCCAGCATTTT.

This chain joins TRBV4-2 and TRBJ2-7; 10 bases are a match to TRBD2. The germline CDR1 and CDR2 sequences are LGHNA and YNFKEQ. Trimming at V came to 1 base and at J to 7 bases, leaving 7 bases not matched to a gene. The CDR3 length is 15 residues. CDR3 bases: TGTGCCAGCAGCCAAGCCCTAGCGGGAGCGGAGGAGCAGTACTTC. This gives the protein CASSQALAGAEEQYF.

The CDR3 nucleotides read TGTGCCAGCAGCTTAGGACAGGGCCTTTCCTACGAGCAGTACTTC. Translating it yields CASSLGQGLSYEQYF. The V call is TRBV7-2, the J call TRBJ2-7; 7 nucleotides line up with TRBD1. V lost 1 base and J lost 1; bases outside the gene matches: 4. The CDR3 extends over 15 amino acids. Germline assignment: CDR1 SGHTA and CDR2 FQGNSA.

This clone was recorded only once. The rearrangement links TRBV28 to TRBJ2-1, with unresolved D. The CDR3 runs to 13 residues. Germline V lookup: CDR1 MDHEN, CDR2 SYDVKM. V shed 2 bases and J shed 5 bases, with 7 bases lying between them. The DNA for the CDR3 is TGTGCCAGCAGTTTAGGACCAAACAATGAGCAGTTCTTC. Protein sequence: CASSLGPNNEQFF.

The chain carries TRBV7-9 and TRBJ2-1; D gene ambiguous. There are 11 residues in the CDR3. Germline assignment: CDR1 SEHNR and CDR2 FQNEAQ (reference sequence). Trimming shortened V by 5 bases and J by 9 bases, and 8 bases separated the two germline ends. The CDR3 bases are TGTGCCAGCAGCCCGATGAGTGAGCAGTTCTTC. Amino acid sequence: CASSPMSEQFF.

This clone was found a few times. The gene calls are TRBV7-9 and TRBJ2-7; D might be TRBD1 (5 bases). Trimming removed 1 base at V and 1 base at J, with 8 bases between. The CDR3 consists of 14 residues. Germline V CDR1 and CDR2: SEHNR, FQNEAQ (reference sequence). As DNA, the CDR3 is TGTGCCAGCAGCTTAGTAGACAGATCCTACGAGCAGTACTTC. Its protein is CASSLVDRSYEQYF.

The chain employs TRBV7-3 and TRBJ1-2; unclear D gene. Germline V CDR1 and CDR2: SGHTA, FQGTGA. The CDR3 loop spans 13 amino acids. V gave up 2 bases and J gave up 0 bases, with 4 bases separating them. The CDR3 spells CASSLGPNYGYTF. The CDR3 nucleotides are TGTGCCAGCAGCTTAGGGCCTAACTATGGCTACACCTTC.

This clone has a handful of counts. This chain links TRBV6-5 with TRBJ2-2, with a tentative D call TRBD2 (6 bases). V lost 7 bases to trimming and J lost 4 bases, with 13 bases between them. Per the germline V gene, CDR1 is MNHEY and CDR2 is SVGAGI. This CDR3 has 14 amino acids. The CDR3 loop is CASTGGPGTGELFF. Here the CDR3 DNA reads TGTGCCAGCACAGGAGGGCCGGGCACCGGGGAGCTGTTTTTT.

V usage is TRBV4-1 and J usage is TRBJ2-1, with 11 nucleotides matching TRBD2. Germline V CDR1 and CDR2: MGHRA, YSYEKL. The length of the CDR3 is 17 residues. Trimming removed 4 bases from V and 1 base from J; junction bases left unmatched: 6. In DNA form, the CDR3 reads TGCGCCAGCAGCCCCAATCTAGCGGGAGGATCCTACAATGAGCAGTTCTTC. This codes for CASSPNLAGGSYNEQFF.

This clone was seen only a few times. The genes are TRBV19 and TRBJ1-2, with 8 nucleotides matching TRBD1. The CDR3 loop spans 14 amino acids. V shed 4 bases and J 1 base; nucleotides not matched to a gene: 2. Germline loops: CDR1 LNHDA, CDR2 SQIVND (reference sequence). The CDR3, as DNA: TGTGCCAGTAGTAGGGACAGGCTTAACTATGGCTACACCTTC. Protein sequence: CASSRDRLNYGYTF.

This chain connects TRBV11-3 to TRBJ2-7; no clear D gene. This CDR3 contains 12 residues. V was cut by 1 base and J by 7 bases, with 8 bases left in between. Per germline, CDR1 SGHNT and CDR2 YENEEA. The CDR3 bases are TGTGCCAGCAGCTTAGGGGGTCCAGAGCAGTACTTC. Its protein is CASSLGGPEQYF.

This chain connects TRBV30 to TRBJ1-3, with unresolved D. The ends were cut back, 4 bases at V and 2 bases at J, with 9 bases in the middle. The germline V gene encodes CDR1 GTSNPN and CDR2 SVGIG (reference sequence). The CDR3 is made up of 13 amino acids. The CDR3 nucleotides read TGTGCCTGGACGCCAGACCCTGGAAACACCATATATTTT. It yields the protein CAWTPDPGNTIYF.